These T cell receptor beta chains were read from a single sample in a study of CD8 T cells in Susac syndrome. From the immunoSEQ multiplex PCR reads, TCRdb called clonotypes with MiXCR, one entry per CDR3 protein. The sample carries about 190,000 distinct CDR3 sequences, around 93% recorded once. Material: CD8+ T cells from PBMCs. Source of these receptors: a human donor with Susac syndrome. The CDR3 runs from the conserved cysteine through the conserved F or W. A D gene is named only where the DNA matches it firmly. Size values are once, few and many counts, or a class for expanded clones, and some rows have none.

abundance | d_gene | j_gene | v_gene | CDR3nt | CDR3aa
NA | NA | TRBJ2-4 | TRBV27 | TGTGCCAGCAGTTTCTCTCGGGACAAAAACATTCAGTACTTC | CASSFSRDKNIQYF
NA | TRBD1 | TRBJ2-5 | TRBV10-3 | TGTGCCATCAGTGAGACAGGGGACCCGGACCGTAGTATCCAGTACTTC | CAISETGDPDRSIQYF
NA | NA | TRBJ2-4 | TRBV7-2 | TGTGCCAGCAGCTTAGAGGAGGGACAAAACATTCAGTACTTC | CASSLEEGQNIQYF
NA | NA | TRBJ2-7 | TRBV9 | TGTGCCAGCAGCCCAAGTAGTGGAGGATTCTACGAGCAGTACTTC | CASSPSSGGFYEQYF
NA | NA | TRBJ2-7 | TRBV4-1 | TGCGCCAGCAGCCAAGATAGGTCGTCTCCTCAATACGAGCAGTACTTC | CASSQDRSSPQYEQYF
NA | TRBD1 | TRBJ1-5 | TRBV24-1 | TGTGCCACACGGGACAGGGGGGTACTAGGTCAGCCCCAGCATTTT | CATRDRGVLGQPQHF
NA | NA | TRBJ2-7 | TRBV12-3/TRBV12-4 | TGTGCCAGCGGAGGGACAGCCGATAGCTCCTACGAGCAGTACTTC | CASGGTADSSYEQYF
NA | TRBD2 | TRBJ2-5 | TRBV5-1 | TGCGCCAGCAGCTCAGGACTAGGCTCGTACTTC | CASSSGLGSYF
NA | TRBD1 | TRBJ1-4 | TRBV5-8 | TGTGCCAGCAGCATGGGACAGAGGAACGAAAAACTGTTTTTT | CASSMGQRNEKLFF
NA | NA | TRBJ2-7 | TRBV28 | TGTGCCAGCAGTACTTTACAGGAGACGATGGCCTACGAGCAGTACTTC | CASSTLQETMAYEQYF
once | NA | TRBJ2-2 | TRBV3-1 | TGTGCCAGCAGCCCGCTTCCTTCGTCCCCGAACACCGGGGAGCTGTTTTTT | CASSPLPSSPNTGELFF
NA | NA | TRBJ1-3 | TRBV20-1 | TGCAGTGCTAGAGTTTCTGGAAACACCATATATTTT | CSARVSGNTIYF
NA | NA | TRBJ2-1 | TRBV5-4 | TGTGCCAGCAGCTCTGGGGACATCCCTGAGCAGTTCTTC | CASSSGDIPEQFF
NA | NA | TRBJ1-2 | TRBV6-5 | TGTGCCAGCAGTTACTCGATGGAGTTTTATGGCTACACCTTC | CASSYSMEFYGYTF
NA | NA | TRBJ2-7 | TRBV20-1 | TGCAGTGCTAGAGCAAGTGGACAGTCCTACGAGCAGTACTTC | CSARASGQSYEQYF
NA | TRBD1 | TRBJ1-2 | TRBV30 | TGTGCCTGGAGTATAACAGGGGGGCATGGCTACACCTTC | CAWSITGGHGYTF
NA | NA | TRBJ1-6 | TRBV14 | TGTGCCAGCAGCCGCAGGGATCGTCTTGTAGGGAAGGCCTATAATTCACCCCTCCACTTT | CASSRRDRLVGKAYNSPLHF
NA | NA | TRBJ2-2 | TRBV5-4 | TGTGCCAGCACTTTGAGGCCTTTCACCGGGGAGCTGTTTTTT | CASTLRPFTGELFF
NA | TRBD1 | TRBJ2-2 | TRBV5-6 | TGTGCCAGCAGGTCCGCTCAGGGGGCGGACACCGGGGAGCTGTTTTTT | CASRSAQGADTGELFF
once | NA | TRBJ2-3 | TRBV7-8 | TGTGCCAGCAGCCAGCAGGCGACGGGAAACACAGATACGCAGTATTTT | CASSQQATGNTDTQYF
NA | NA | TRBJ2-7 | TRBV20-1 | TGCAGTGTCCAGGGTACTTCTTCCTACGAGCAGTACTTC | CSVQGTSSYEQYF
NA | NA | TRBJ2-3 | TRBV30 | TGTGCCTGGAGTGTTACAGGGAAGAGCACAGATACGCAGTATTTT | CAWSVTGKSTDTQYF
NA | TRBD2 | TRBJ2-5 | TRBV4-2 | TGTGCCAGCAGCCAAGAGGTTATCGGGACTAGCGTTCAAGAGACCCAGTACTTC | CASSQEVIGTSVQETQYF
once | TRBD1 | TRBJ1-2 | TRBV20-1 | TGCAGTGCTAGTAATACAGGGGCCTATGGCTACACCTTC | CSASNTGAYGYTF
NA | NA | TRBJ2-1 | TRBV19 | TGTGCCAGTAGTCCTAACCCAGACAATGAGCAGTTCTTC | CASSPNPDNEQFF
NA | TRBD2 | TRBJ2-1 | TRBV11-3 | TGTGCCAGCAGCCTGACTAGCGGGAGAGGGGATGAGCAGTTCTTC | CASSLTSGRGDEQFF
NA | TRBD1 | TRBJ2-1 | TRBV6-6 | TGTGCCAGCAGCCTTGGACAGGGGGGCTACAATGAGCAGTTCTTC | CASSLGQGGYNEQFF
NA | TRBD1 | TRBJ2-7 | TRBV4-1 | TGCGCCAGCAGCCAAGAACCCGGGACAGGGATTGGGTACGAGCAGTACTTC | CASSQEPGTGIGYEQYF
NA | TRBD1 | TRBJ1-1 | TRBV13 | TGTGCCAGCAGCTTAGCGACAGGGGTGAACACTGAAGCTTTCTTT | CASSLATGVNTEAFF
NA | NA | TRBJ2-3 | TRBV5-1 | TGCGCCAGCAGCTTGAGAAACAGGGCCACAGATACGCAGTATTTT | CASSLRNRATDTQYF
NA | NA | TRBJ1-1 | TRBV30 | TGTGCCTGGGGTCAGGGGAGCACTGAAGCTTTCTTT | CAWGQGSTEAFF
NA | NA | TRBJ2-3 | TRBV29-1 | TGCAGCGTTGACAGGGGGAGGAGCACAGATACGCAGTATTTT | CSVDRGRSTDTQYF
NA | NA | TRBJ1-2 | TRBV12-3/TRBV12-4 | TGTGCCAGCACCGACAGGAATGAATGGAATGGCTACACCTTC | CASTDRNEWNGYTF
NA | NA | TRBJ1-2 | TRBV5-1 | TGCGCCAGCAGCTTGGTTGGGGGCGCCGACAGCTATGGCTACACCTTC | CASSLVGGADSYGYTF
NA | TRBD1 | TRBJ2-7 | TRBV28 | TGTGCCAGCAGTGCTATCGACAGGGTTACTCCTACGAGGCAGTACTTC | CASSAIDRVTPTRQYF
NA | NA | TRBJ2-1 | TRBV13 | TGTGCCAGCAGCTTAGGAAGTACACCCGTCAATGAGCAGTTCTTC | CASSLGSTPVNEQFF
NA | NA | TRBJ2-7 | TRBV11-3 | TGTGCCAGCAGCTTAGGGCCGGACGGCGAGCAGTACTTC | CASSLGPDGEQYF
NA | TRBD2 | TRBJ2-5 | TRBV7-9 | TGTGCCAGCAGCTCGTCTAAGAATGCTCTAGCGGAACGCCAAGAGACCCAGTACTTC | CASSSSKNALAERQETQYF
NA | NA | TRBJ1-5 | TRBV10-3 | TGTGCCATCAGTGAGTCCCTTTTAGAGCCCCAGCATTTT | CAISESLLEPQHF
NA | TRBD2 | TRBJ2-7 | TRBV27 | TGTGCCAGCAGCACAAACGACAGGACTAGCGGGACCTACGAGCAGTACTTC | CASSTNDRTSGTYEQYF
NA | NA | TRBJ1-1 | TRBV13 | TGTGCCAGCAGCTTACGGGCAGGTCACACTGAAGCTTTCTTT | CASSLRAGHTEAFF
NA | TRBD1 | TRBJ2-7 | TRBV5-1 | TGCGCCAGCAGCTCCCGACAGGGAACCCACGAGCAGTACTTC | CASSSRQGTHEQYF
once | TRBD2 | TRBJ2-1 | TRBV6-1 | TGTGCCAGCAGTGGACTAGCGGGAGGGCGGGGGAATGAGCAGTTCTTC | CASSGLAGGRGNEQFF
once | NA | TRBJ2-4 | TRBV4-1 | TGCGCCAGCAGCCAAGATGAGGCAGGGACCAAAAACATTCAGTACTTC | CASSQDEAGTKNIQYF
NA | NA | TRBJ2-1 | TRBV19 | TGTGCCAGTAGTGCCCTCATACGGGGTACGGATGAGCAGTTCTTC | CASSALIRGTDEQFF
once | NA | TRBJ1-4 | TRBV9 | TGTGCCAGCAGCGTGGGCCCGAAAGTTGCAACTAATGAAAAACTGTTTTTT | CASSVGPKVATNEKLFF
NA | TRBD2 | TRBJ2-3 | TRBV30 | TGTGCCTGGAGCCCGGGACTAGCGGTCCGAAATACGCAGTATTTT | CAWSPGLAVRNTQYF
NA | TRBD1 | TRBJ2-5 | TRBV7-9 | TGTGCCAGCAGCTTGACAGGGGGCGATGAGACCCAGTACTTC | CASSLTGGDETQYF